This T cell receptor beta chain was identified during a study of CD8+CD57+ T cells in acquired aplastic anemia. Those patients picked for sequencing had displayed CD8+CD57+ cell expansion on flow cytometry. Untreated patients provided the blood samples, with no therapy given before sampling. Genomic DNA acted as the template from which TCR beta VDJ combination and CDR3 sequence profiling were carried out. MiXCR, run by TCRdb on the reads, gives a single entry per CDR3 protein. The sample comprises over 150,000 distinct CDR3 sequences, roughly half of which are singletons, and about 12% rests with the top ten. With 0 bases clipped from V and 4 bases from J, the junction kept 2 bases outside the gene matches. Per the germline V gene, CDR1 is DFQATT and CDR2 is SNEGSKA (reference sequence). The CDR3 contains 15 residues.

The sequenced sample was sorted CD4+, CD8+, or CD8+CD57+ T cells (not recorded which) from PBMCs. V and J are TRBV20-1 and TRBJ2-3; 12 bases match TRBD2. This TCR was recovered from a human donor with aplastic anemia. CDR3 DNA: TGCAGTGCTAGAGATCTAGCGGGAGGGCCAGATACGCAGTATTTT. The encoded protein is CSARDLAGGPDTQYF.